One T cell receptor (beta chain) is described in this entry. The antigen remains undetermined. This entry comes from a study of T cell repertoires and HLA-DP antigens. Study findings and constraints: Naive and memory CD4+ cells were analysed together, not apart.

The repertoire was sequenced with immunoSEQ multiplex PCR; TCRdb's copy has only in-frame clones and lacks some. The profile shows some 120,000 clones, over 90% of them singletons. Germline assignment: CDR1 SEHNR and CDR2 FQNEAQ (reference sequence). The CDR3 runs 15 residues. V was cut by 1 base and J by 2 bases, with 12 bases left in between. Sequencing was carried out using CD4+ T cells from PBMCs. The rearrangement links TRBV7-9 to TRBJ2-7; D could derive from TRBD1 or TRBD2 (5 bases each). The TCR originated in a woman aged 18-30 years in good health and CMV-seronegative. The CDR3 region is CASSLVSGRTYEQYF. CDR3 coding DNA: TGTGCCAGCAGCTTAGTGTCGGGACGGACCTACGAGCAGTACTTC.